This T cell receptor (beta chain) appears in the sequencing data of a study of post-analysis software for immune sequencing data. Study-wide results and caveats: About 5 TRBV segments occurring more often in patients than controls included TRBV5-6, TRBV5-1 and TRBV20-1.

As regards this clonotype: Antigen specificity is unknown.

The J segment lost 5 bases and the V segment lost 5 bases, leaving 8 bases of the junction unmatched. CDR3 size: 15 residues. Germline V gene data show CDR1 as SGHVS and CDR2 as FQNEAQ. Built from TCR beta cDNA, the libraries had unique molecular identifiers in them. Via MiXCR, TCRdb re-called the PCR reads, giving one row per CDR3 protein. The sample has some 690,000 distinct CDR3 sequences; roughly 27% are singletons. The V gene is TRBV7-8, the J gene TRBJ1-5; 8 bases match TRBD1. This TCR was sampled from a girl aged 10 to 17 with multiple sclerosis. Sequencing input: blood. CDR3 in amino acids: CASSPHPGGDQPQHF. In nucleotides, the CDR3 is TGTGCCAGCAGCCCCCACCCAGGGGGCGATCAGCCCCAGCATTTT.